These T cell receptor beta chains were read from a single sample in a study of blood T cell repertoires in COVID-19. Sequencing was performed with immunoSEQ multiplex PCR; in TCRdb, only in-frame clones are kept and a portion is missing. The repertoire includes under 200,000 clones, 60% to 85% of them detected once, and 7% to 10% sits in the top ten. Sample: peripheral blood. The receptor source for this set is a man in his sixties with acute or convalescent COVID-19. Each CDR3 is given with its conserved first and last residue. D genes are given only for firm matches. The listing skips clone size in some rows; elsewhere it reads once, few, many or a size class.

D: TRBD1
V: TRBV5-6
size: NA
J: TRBJ2-3
CDR3: CASSESRDRATDTQYF
DNA: TGTGCCAGCAGCGAATCCCGGGACAGGGCCACAGATACGCAGTATTTT

D: NA
V: TRBV28
size: NA
J: TRBJ1-2
CDR3: CASSTGAQGYGYTF
DNA: TGTGCCAGCAGCACCGGGGCCCAGGGGTATGGCTACACCTTC

D: TRBD1
V: TRBV30
size: once
J: TRBJ1-1
CDR3: CAWRETGASGSEAFF
DNA: TGTGCCTGGAGAGAAACAGGGGCTTCGGGGAGTGAAGCTTTCTTT

D: TRBD2
V: TRBV14
size: once
J: TRBJ2-1
CDR3: CASSPSAGGAYLYNEQFF
DNA: TGTGCCAGCAGCCCATCGGCGGGGGGCGCCTACTTGTACAATGAGCAGTTCTTC

D: NA
V: TRBV15
size: NA
J: TRBJ2-1
CDR3: CATSRPGSYNEQFF
DNA: TGTGCCACCAGCAGGCCGGGTTCCTACAATGAGCAGTTCTTC

D: TRBD2
V: TRBV10-3
size: NA
J: TRBJ2-7
CDR3: CAISVGLAGAITSSYEQYF
DNA: TGTGCCATCAGTGTTGGGCTAGCGGGGGCCATCACAAGCTCCTACGAGCAGTACTTC

D: TRBD1
V: TRBV18
size: NA
J: TRBJ2-1
CDR3: CASSLWTGQNEQFF
DNA: TGTGCCAGCTCACTTTGGACAGGGCAGAATGAGCAGTTCTTC

D: TRBD1
V: TRBV5-1
size: once
J: TRBJ1-2
CDR3: CASSLTGGRGYGYTF
DNA: TGCGCCAGCAGCTTGACAGGGGGCAGGGGCTATGGCTACACCTTC

D: TRBD1
V: TRBV2
size: NA
J: TRBJ1-3
CDR3: CASSEALHRDSSGNTIYF
DNA: TGTGCCAGCAGTGAAGCGCTTCATCGGGACAGCTCTGGAAACACCATATATTTT

D: NA
V: TRBV5-1
size: few
J: TRBJ1-1
CDR3: CASSLQGNTEAFF
DNA: TGCGCCAGCAGCTTGCAGGGGAACACTGAAGCTTTCTTT

D: NA
V: TRBV21-1
size: NA
J: TRBJ1-2
CDR3: CASSPDKGTALYGYTF
DNA: TGTGCCAGCAGCCCCGATAAGGGGACAGCTCTCTATGGCTACACCTTC

D: NA
V: TRBV29-1
size: NA
J: TRBJ2-1
CDR3: CSVTTGYSEQFF
DNA: TGCAGCGTGACCACAGGGTATAGTGAGCAGTTCTTC

D: TRBD2
V: TRBV10-3
size: NA
J: TRBJ2-3
CDR3: CAIRGGERADTQYF
DNA: TGTGCCATCAGGGGGGGGGAAAGGGCAGATACGCAGTATTTT